Following are 2 T cell receptor beta chains from one sample sequenced in a study of T cell repertoires in cytomegalovirus infection. TCRdb reprocessed the reads via MiXCR and lists one record per CDR3 protein. The table lists 150,000 to 200,000 distinct CDR3 sequences, approximately 30% of them singletons. The source material was PBMCs. These receptors originate from a human donor in good health (CMV status not recorded). Some clones in this sample may be carry-over from other donors' samples.

This rearrangement joins TRBV18 to TRBJ1-1; 8 bases are shared with TRBD1. The CDR3 spans 15 residues. Per germline, CDR1 KGHSH and CDR2 LQKENI. The junction had 7 bases not matched to a gene; V was cut back by 6 bases and J by 1 base. CDR3 amino acids: CASSPTGQGNTEAFF. For the CDR3, the DNA is TGTGCCAGCTCCCCCACCGGACAGGGGAACACTGAAGCTTTCTTT.

This clonotype was observed a handful of times. V is TRBV2 and J is TRBJ2-7; D gene ambiguous. CDR3 length: 13 residues. Germline CDR1 and CDR2: SNHLY and FYNNEI. V was cut by 7 bases and J by 4 bases, with 14 bases left in between. In DNA, the CDR3 is TGTGCCAGCAATGCGCTAAGAGGATACGAGCAGTACTTC. Translated: CASNALRGYEQYF.